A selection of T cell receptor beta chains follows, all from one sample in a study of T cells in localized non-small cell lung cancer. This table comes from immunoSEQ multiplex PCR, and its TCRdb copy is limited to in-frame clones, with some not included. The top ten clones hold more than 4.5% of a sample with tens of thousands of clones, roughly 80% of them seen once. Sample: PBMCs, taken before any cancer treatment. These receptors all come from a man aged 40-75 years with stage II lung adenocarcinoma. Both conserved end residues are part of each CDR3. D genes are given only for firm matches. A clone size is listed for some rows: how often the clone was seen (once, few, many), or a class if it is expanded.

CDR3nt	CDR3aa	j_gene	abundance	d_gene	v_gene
TGTGCCAGCAGCTTACAAGCGGGGGGAGGCAATGAGCAGTTCTTC	CASSLQAGGGNEQFF	TRBJ2-1	NA	TRBD2	TRBV7-3
TGTGCCAGCAGTGCCCTAGCGGGGGACTCCTACGAGCAGTACTTC	CASSALAGDSYEQYF	TRBJ2-7	few	TRBD2	TRBV6-1
TGTGCCAGCAGCTTAGGGGACAGGCCCTTATATGGCTACACCTTC	CASSLGDRPLYGYTF	TRBJ1-2	NA	TRBD1	TRBV7-2
TGTGCCAGTAGTATAGGGCAAGGGAACACTGAAGCTTTCTTT	CASSIGQGNTEAFF	TRBJ1-1	NA	NA	TRBV19
TGTGCCAGCAGCCAAGTGTGGGGAGAGCAGTTCTTC	CASSQVWGEQFF	TRBJ2-1	NA	NA	TRBV14
TGTGCCACCAGCAGAGATGGGGGGGGCGCGGGGCATGGCTACACCTTC	CATSRDGGGAGHGYTF	TRBJ1-2	NA	NA	TRBV15
TGTGCCAGCAGTTACTCCTTGACCGGCAATTCACCCCTCCACTTT	CASSYSLTGNSPLHF	TRBJ1-6	once	NA	TRBV6-5
TGTGCCAGCAGCGTAGTCGGGGGTGGCACAGATACGCAGTATTTT	CASSVVGGGTDTQYF	TRBJ2-3	NA	NA	TRBV9
TGTGCCTGGAGTATAGGCGGGAGTCGGGGTAGCACAGATACGCAGTATTTT	CAWSIGGSRGSTDTQYF	TRBJ2-3	NA	TRBD2	TRBV30
TGTGCCAGCACTAGCGGGAGGGCCGGCACCGGGGAGCTGTTTTTT	CASTSGRAGTGELFF	TRBJ2-2	NA	TRBD2	TRBV6-1
TGTGCCAGCAGCAGGGGGCACTTTTTAGCTTTCTTT	CASSRGHFLAFF	TRBJ1-1	NA	TRBD1	TRBV28
TGTGCCAGCAGTGTTGAAGAGGGGTATAATTCACCCCTCCACTTT	CASSVEEGYNSPLHF	TRBJ1-6	few	NA	TRBV2
TGTGCCAGCAGCTTAGCTGGGCAGGCGAACGGGGAGCTGTTTTTT	CASSLAGQANGELFF	TRBJ2-2	NA	NA	TRBV11-3
TGTGCCAGCAGTCAGGGCGCCAGCCAGCCCCAGCATTTT	CASSQGASQPQHF	TRBJ1-5	NA	NA	TRBV5-6
TGTGCCAGCAGCTTGGTCTCCGGGGGCACCGGGGAGCTGTTTTTT	CASSLVSGGTGELFF	TRBJ2-2	NA	NA	TRBV5-5
TGTGCCAGTAGTACCCGGACTGGGTCAGGGGAGCTGTTTTTT	CASSTRTGSGELFF	TRBJ2-2	NA	NA	TRBV19
TGCGCCAGCAGCTTCGAATTAATAGGGCACGAGCAGTACTTC	CASSFELIGHEQYF	TRBJ2-7	few	NA	TRBV5-1
TGTGCCAGCACTCTCGGACAGGGAGGCACTGAAGCTTTCTTT	CASTLGQGGTEAFF	TRBJ1-1	NA	TRBD1	TRBV6-6
TGTGCCAGCAGCTTCGTTTTTGGAAACACCATATATTTT	CASSFVFGNTIYF	TRBJ1-3	NA	NA	TRBV5-8
TGTGCCTGGAGCCCCGGCGGAGGCACTGAAGCTTTCTTT	CAWSPGGGTEAFF	TRBJ1-1	few	NA	TRBV30
TGTGCCAGCAGCCCCCGTTTAGCGGGAGACGTAGAGACCCAGTACTTC	CASSPRLAGDVETQYF	TRBJ2-5	NA	TRBD2	TRBV7-2
TGTGCCAGCAGCTTGGACCGTAGCAATCAGCCCCAGCATTTT	CASSLDRSNQPQHF	TRBJ1-5	NA	NA	TRBV11-2
TGTGCCAGCAGCTCCTTCATAGGGGCGGGAGGGCTTATTGAGCAGTTCTTC	CASSSFIGAGGLIEQFF	TRBJ2-1	NA	TRBD2	TRBV11-2
TGTGCCAGCAGCGAGGTTAGGACAGCCTATGGCTACACCTTC	CASSEVRTAYGYTF	TRBJ1-2	NA	NA	TRBV13
TGTGCCAGCAGCTCAGGGACAGGACTAAGCGAAAAACTGTTTTTT	CASSSGTGLSEKLFF	TRBJ1-4	NA	TRBD1	TRBV5-4
TGTGCCATCAGCCAGGGACTCGCCGAGTCGGATACGCAGTATTTT	CAISQGLAESDTQYF	TRBJ2-3	NA	NA	TRBV10-3
TGTGCCAGCAGCAGGGGGAGCTCCTATAATTCACCCCTCCACTTT	CASSRGSSYNSPLHF	TRBJ1-6	NA	NA	TRBV9
TGTGCCAGCAGCTTTGACAGGGGCAATGAGCAGTTCTTC	CASSFDRGNEQFF	TRBJ2-1	few	TRBD1	TRBV7-2
TGTGCCAGCAGCTCGGCGCGGGACAGGGTTGGGGAGACCCAGTACTTC	CASSSARDRVGETQYF	TRBJ2-5	NA	TRBD1	TRBV5-4
TGTGCCAGCAGCCAGGGTGAGGACACCGGGGAGCTGTTTTTT	CASSQGEDTGELFF	TRBJ2-2	NA	NA	TRBV14
TGCGCCAGCAGCCAAGGAGCTAGCGCAAGCTCCTACGAGCAGTACTTC	CASSQGASASSYEQYF	TRBJ2-7	NA	NA	TRBV4-1
TGCGCCAGCAGTCAGTTACAGAGGACTAGCGCTTGGGATGAGCAGTTCTTC	CASSQLQRTSAWDEQFF	TRBJ2-1	NA	TRBD2	TRBV10-1
TGCGCCAGCAGCCCTAGACAGATAATGAACACTGAAGCTTTCTTT	CASSPRQIMNTEAFF	TRBJ1-1	NA	NA	TRBV5-1
TGTGCCAGCAGTTCCGGGACAGCTTCCTACGAGCAGTACTTC	CASSSGTASYEQYF	TRBJ2-7	NA	TRBD1	TRBV27
TGTGCCAGCAGCTTGGATCAGGCCCGCTCCGCTGAAGCTTTCTTT	CASSLDQARSAEAFF	TRBJ1-1	NA	NA	TRBV5-4
TGTGCCAGCAGTGGACAGGGGTCGGAGAGGCAGTACTTC	CASSGQGSERQYF	TRBJ2-7	NA	TRBD1	TRBV6-1
TGTGCCAGCAGTTACCTAAAGATCATGAACACTGAAGCTTTCTTT	CASSYLKIMNTEAFF	TRBJ1-1	few	NA	TRBV6-5
TGCGCCAGCAGCTTGGCGGAATCTCCGGAACGGGAGACCCAGTACTTC	CASSLAESPERETQYF	TRBJ2-5	NA	NA	TRBV5-1
TGTGCCAGCAGTGAAAGTCTAGCGGGCACCGGGGAGCTGTTTTTT	CASSESLAGTGELFF	TRBJ2-2	NA	TRBD2	TRBV2
TGTGCCAGCAGCTTGCCCCCCGGGGGAGATTACGAGCAGTACTTC	CASSLPPGGDYEQYF	TRBJ2-7	NA	NA	TRBV5-3
TGCGCCAGCAGCCAAGAGTGGGACAATACCTATGAGCAGTTCTTC	CASSQEWDNTYEQFF	TRBJ2-1	NA	NA	TRBV4-3
TGTGCCAGCAGTCCCCAACCCCTACAGAGCAATCAGCCCCAGCATTTT	CASSPQPLQSNQPQHF	TRBJ1-5	NA	NA	TRBV28
TGTGCCAGCAGTTTGACAGTGGATACGCAGTATTTT	CASSLTVDTQYF	TRBJ2-3	NA	NA	TRBV6-1